A selection of T cell receptor beta chains follows, all from one sample in a study of circulating and synovial CD4+ cells in juvenile arthritis. Data came from immunoSEQ multiplex PCR; TCRdb stores just in-frame clones and leaves some out. The repertoire holds around 31,000 clones, with roughly 96% as singletons. The sample comprised CD4+ T cells from blood. The receptors shown here come from a human donor with juvenile idiopathic arthritis. Both conserved end residues are part of each CDR3. The D gene is left open where the match is weak. The size of a clone is reported for some rows only, either as once, few or many, or as a class for expanded clones.

d_call | j_call | clone_size | v_call | cdr3_nt | cdr3_aa
TRBD2 | TRBJ2-1 | - | TRBV4-2 | TGTGCCAGCAGCCAAGGAGCCGGGACTAGGGCCTGGGAGAATGAGCAGTTCTTC | CASSQGAGTRAWENEQFF
- | TRBJ2-7 | - | TRBV25-1 | TGTGCCAGCAGCGCGGGACCAGCAGCGTCCTACGAGCAGTACTTC | CASSAGPAASYEQYF
- | TRBJ2-2 | - | TRBV9 | TGTGCCAGCAGCGTAGCGTCCGGGGAGCTGTTTTTT | CASSVASGELFF
- | TRBJ1-2 | once | TRBV5-8 | TGTGCCAGCAGCTTAAGGGGTCCCCTCTATGGCTACACCTTC | CASSLRGPLYGYTF
- | TRBJ2-7 | once | TRBV5-4 | TGTGCCAGCAGCTTTAACAGCAACTCCTACGAGCAGTACTTC | CASSFNSNSYEQYF
- | TRBJ2-2 | - | TRBV19 | TGTGCCAGTAGGACGCCGGGACCGCGGCGGGGCACCGGGGAGCTGTTTTTT | CASRTPGPRRGTGELFF
- | TRBJ2-5 | - | TRBV5-8 | TGTGCCAGCAGCGTAGGGAGAAAGATTCAAGAGACCCAGTACTTC | CASSVGRKIQETQYF
- | TRBJ1-6 | - | TRBV10-3 | TGTGCCATCAGTGAGATGCCAGATAATTCACCCCTCCACTTT | CAISEMPDNSPLHF
- | TRBJ2-7 | - | TRBV5-1 | TGCGCCAGCAGCTGGGACTTCTACGAGCAGTACTTC | CASSWDFYEQYF
TRBD1 | TRBJ2-1 | - | TRBV7-9 | TGTGCCAGCAGCCCCCGGGACAGTAATGAGCAGTTCTTC | CASSPRDSNEQFF
- | TRBJ2-5 | - | TRBV14 | TGTGCCAGCAGCCAAGCCCTGGGGGCCCCCCGGGAGACCCAGTACTTC | CASSQALGAPRETQYF
- | TRBJ1-1 | - | TRBV29-1 | TGCAGCGCCGTCGGGGGTTTCGGGGACACTGAAGCTTTCTTT | CSAVGGFGDTEAFF
- | TRBJ1-2 | - | TRBV5-4 | TGTGCCAGCAGCCCGGCCAGGACCAGGGGCTATGGCTACACCTTC | CASSPARTRGYGYTF
TRBD2 | TRBJ2-3 | - | TRBV4-1 | TGCGCCAGCAGCCGGTTTGGACTAGCGGGAGGGACAGATACGCAGTATTTT | CASSRFGLAGGTDTQYF
- | TRBJ2-5 | - | TRBV7-9 | TGTGCCAGCTCGGGGGAAGAGACCCAGTACTTC | CASSGEETQYF
- | TRBJ2-1 | - | TRBV19 | TGTGCCAGTAGAAGAAATGGGGCTGCAGATGAGCAGTTCTTC | CASRRNGAADEQFF
- | TRBJ1-2 | - | TRBV4-3 | TGCGCCAGCAGCCAAGATGTAGGCGGGGACTATGGCTACACCTTC | CASSQDVGGDYGYTF
- | TRBJ2-3 | - | TRBV4-2 | TGTGCCAGCAGCCAAGGGTTTTCACAGGACACAGATACGCAGTATTTT | CASSQGFSQDTDTQYF
- | TRBJ2-1 | - | TRBV19 | TGTGCCAGTAGGGGCGGGGTCTCCTACAATGAGCAGTTCTTC | CASRGGVSYNEQFF
- | TRBJ1-5 | - | TRBV4-2 | TGTGCCAGCAGCCAAGCTACAGGTCTCGGAGGCAATCAGCCCCAGCATTTT | CASSQATGLGGNQPQHF
- | TRBJ2-1 | - | TRBV5-1 | TGCGCCAGCAGCGGTGGAGGAGGATATTCCTACAATGAGCAGTTCTTC | CASSGGGGYSYNEQFF
- | TRBJ2-1 | - | TRBV11-3 | TGTGCCAGCAGCTTCCGTCCCCGGGACTCTTACAATGAGCAGTTCTTC | CASSFRPRDSYNEQFF
TRBD2 | TRBJ2-3 | - | TRBV11-2 | TGTGCCAGCAGCTTAGTGGGACTAGCGGGAGGAGGGGATACGCAGTATTTT | CASSLVGLAGGGDTQYF
- | TRBJ1-1 | - | TRBV6-5 | TGTGCCAGCCCCCCCGGGAGATACACTGAAGCTTTCTTT | CASPPGRYTEAFF
TRBD1 | TRBJ2-7 | - | TRBV6-5 | TGTGCCAGCGGTAGGACAGGGGGCTACGAGCAGTACTTC | CASGRTGGYEQYF
- | TRBJ1-2 | once | TRBV9 | TGTGCCAGCAGCAACACTCAGGTTTATGGCTACACCTTC | CASSNTQVYGYTF
- | TRBJ2-2 | - | TRBV11-1 | TGTGCCAGCAGCTTAAGCGGAGGATACGGGGAGCTGTTTTTT | CASSLSGGYGELFF
- | TRBJ1-6 | - | TRBV4-3 | TGCGCCAGCAGCCAAGGGGGCCACGGATCCTATAATTCACCCCTCCACTTT | CASSQGGHGSYNSPLHF
- | TRBJ1-2 | - | TRBV4-3 | TGCGCCAGCAGCCAAGATAAGTATAACAGCAACTATGGCTACACCTTC | CASSQDKYNSNYGYTF
TRBD1 | TRBJ2-1 | - | TRBV25-1 | TGTGCCAGCAGTGGACAAGACAGGGGTTACAATGAGCAGTTCTTC | CASSGQDRGYNEQFF
TRBD1 | TRBJ1-2 | - | TRBV7-2 | TGTGCCAGCAGCTTAGACAGGGGGGGAACTAACTATGGCTACACCTTC | CASSLDRGGTNYGYTF
TRBD1 | TRBJ2-1 | - | TRBV12-5 | TGTGCTAGTGCCGGACAGGGGGCAAAGAACTACAATGAGCAGTTCTTC | CASAGQGAKNYNEQFF
TRBD1 | TRBJ2-1 | - | TRBV13 | TGTGCCAGCAGCTTAGAATGGACAGGCCGAGGGGATGAGCAGTTCTTC | CASSLEWTGRGDEQFF
- | TRBJ2-3 | - | TRBV7-6 | TGTGCCAGCAGCTCTCGTACAGATACGCAGTATTTT | CASSSRTDTQYF
TRBD2 | TRBJ2-6 | once | TRBV18 | TGTGCCAGCTCACCACCTTGGGGGAGGGAAACCTTCTCTGGGGCCAACGTCCTGACTTTC | CASSPPWGRETFSGANVLTF
TRBD1 | TRBJ1-2 | - | TRBV5-4 | TGTGCCAGCAGCCTAACTAAGGGGGCGGGCTACACCTTC | CASSLTKGAGYTF
- | TRBJ2-3 | - | TRBV18 | TGTGCCAGCTCACCGTCGGGGGCAGATACGCAGTATTTT | CASSPSGADTQYF
- | TRBJ2-7 | - | TRBV30 | TGTGCCCTAGGGAGGGGGGCCGAGCAGTACTTC | CALGRGAEQYF
TRBD1 | TRBJ1-1 | few | TRBV18 | TGTGCCAGCCATAAGACAGGGGGGAACACTGAAGCTTTCTTT | CASHKTGGNTEAFF
- | TRBJ1-2 | - | TRBV6-5 | TGTGCCAGCTCGAAGGGACATAACTATGGCTACACCTTC | CASSKGHNYGYTF
TRBD2 | TRBJ2-3 | - | TRBV2 | TGTGCCAGCAGTGAAGCGCTAGGCGGGAGCCCTAATACGCAGTATTTT | CASSEALGGSPNTQYF
TRBD1 | TRBJ2-2 | - | TRBV6-5 | TGTGCCAGCAGTGTGGACAGGTCAAGGTCCGGGGAGCTGTTTTTT | CASSVDRSRSGELFF
TRBD2 | TRBJ2-1 | - | TRBV29-1 | TGCAGCGCCGGGTGGGCTAGCGGCAATGAGCAGTTCTTC | CSAGWASGNEQFF
TRBD2 | TRBJ2-1 | - | TRBV11-2 | TGTGCCAGCAGCGGCCTAGCGGTTACGTTCAATGAGCAGTTCTTC | CASSGLAVTFNEQFF
TRBD2 | TRBJ2-1 | - | TRBV5-1 | TGCGCCAGCAGCGTTGATCTAGCGGGCCGACTGGGGGGGCAGTTCTTC | CASSVDLAGRLGGQFF
- | TRBJ2-2 | - | TRBV10-3 | TGTGCCGCCAAAACAGACGCGAACACCGGGGAGCTGTTTTTT | CAAKTDANTGELFF
TRBD2 | TRBJ2-5 | - | TRBV7-2 | TGTGCCAGCAGCCCACCTAGCGGGAGGGCCGGAGAGACCCAGTACTTC | CASSPPSGRAGETQYF
- | TRBJ1-5 | - | TRBV28 | TGTGCCAGCAGTCGGGGCAGGGGTAGCAATCAGCCCCAGCATTTT | CASSRGRGSNQPQHF
- | TRBJ1-2 | - | TRBV21-1 | TGTGCCAGCAGCAAGGGCCATGGAGTAGGACATCCCCTTAACTATGGCTACACCTTC | CASSKGHGVGHPLNYGYTF
TRBD2 | TRBJ2-5 | - | TRBV29-1 | TGCAGCGTTGAGGTGGGCGGGACTAGCGGGAACGTCAACCAAGAGACCCAGTACTTC | CSVEVGGTSGNVNQETQYF
TRBD2 | TRBJ2-3 | - | TRBV7-3 | TGTGCCAGCAGCCCAGGACTAGCGGGAGGTTGGTCAGATACGCAGTATTTT | CASSPGLAGGWSDTQYF
TRBD1 | TRBJ2-2 | - | TRBV11-2 | TGTGCCAGCAGCTCCGGGGACAGGGGTACCGCCGGGGAGCTGTTTTTT | CASSSGDRGTAGELFF
- | TRBJ2-5 | - | TRBV11-2 | TGTGCCAGCAGCTTGGTCTCGGTCCAAGAGACCCAGTACTTC | CASSLVSVQETQYF
TRBD1 | TRBJ1-1 | once | TRBV7-6 | TGTGCCAGCAGCTCAATTTCCGGGACAGGGATTACTGAAGCTTTCTTT | CASSSISGTGITEAFF
TRBD2 | TRBJ2-7 | - | TRBV30 | TGTGCCTGGGGAGCGGGAGTACTTTACGAGCAGTACTTC | CAWGAGVLYEQYF
TRBD2 | TRBJ2-1 | - | TRBV2 | TGTGCCAGCCTCGGGAGGGCCGGGAACAATGAGCAGTTCTTC | CASLGRAGNNEQFF
- | TRBJ2-5 | - | TRBV5-6 | TGTGCCAGCAGCGGGTTTCTCCCGGAGATTGGGGAGACCCAGTACTTC | CASSGFLPEIGETQYF
- | TRBJ1-5 | - | TRBV28 | TGTGCCAGCAGTTTCCCGTCTAGTAGCAATCAGCCCCAGCATTTT | CASSFPSSSNQPQHF
TRBD1 | TRBJ2-7 | - | TRBV10-3 | TGTGCCATCTCGGGACAGGGGGTAAACTTGGACTACGAGCAGTACTTC | CAISGQGVNLDYEQYF
- | TRBJ1-2 | - | TRBV11-2 | TGTGCCAGCAGCCCTAGGGGTCCTTGGGGCTACACCTTC | CASSPRGPWGYTF